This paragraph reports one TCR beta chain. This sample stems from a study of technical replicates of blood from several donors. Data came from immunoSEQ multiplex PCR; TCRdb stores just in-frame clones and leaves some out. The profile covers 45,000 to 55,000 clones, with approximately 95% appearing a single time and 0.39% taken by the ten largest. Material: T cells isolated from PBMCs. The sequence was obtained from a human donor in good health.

Here the CDR3 reads CASRTGDEKLFF. CDR3 DNA sequence: TGTGCCAGCAGGACAGGGGATGAAAAACTGTTTTTT. This sequence joins TRBV6-6 and TRBJ1-4; 8 bases are shared with TRBD1. The CDR3 length is 12 residues. The V and J ends lost 6 bases and 6 bases, in that order; junction bases with no gene match: 0. CDR1 and CDR2 (germline): MNHNY, SVGAGI (reference sequence).